One sample yielded the 30 T cell receptor beta chains listed below, sequenced in a study of beta chain features in type 1 diabetes. cDNA synthesis used the whole RNA isolate, giving expressed TCRB sequences. Assay used: immunoSEQ multiplex PCR; TCRdb lists only in-frame clones, some missing. The table lists about 340,000 clones, approximately 9.7% of them singletons. Their target antigens are unknown. Study results and limitations: In all four CD4+ subsets, TCRB CDR3 length was significantly, moderately reduced in type 1 diabetes.

The sample taken for sequencing was central memory CD4+ T cells from blood. Receptor source: a man aged 25 to 40 with type 1 diabetes.

The chain uses TRBV10-3 and TRBJ2-2, with D possibly matching TRBD1 (6 bases). Germline CDR1 reads ENHRY; CDR2 reads SYGVKD. Trimming removed 3 bases from V and 4 bases from J, with 12 bases in between. This CDR3 has 15 amino acids. CDR3 sequence (DNA): TGTGCCATCAGTGAACAGGGCGGACCCACCGGGGAGCTGTTTTTT. As protein: CAISEQGGPTGELFF.

In this sample, this clone turned up many times. The chain combines TRBV11-2 with TRBJ2-2, with a weak D call TRBD1 (5 bases). V lost 1 base to trimming and J lost 1 base, with 13 bases between them. The CDR3 totals 17 residues. Germline CDR1 and CDR2: SGHAT and FQNNGV. For the CDR3, the DNA is TGTGCCAGCAGCTTAGCTGCAACAGGCCGGAACACCGGGGAGCTGTTTTTT. This codes for CASSLAATGRNTGELFF.

Concerning this clone itself: A much more abundant neighbour one base away suggests this may be a read error. The chain uses TRBV11-2 and TRBJ2-2, with a possible D match to TRBD1 (6 bases). From germline, CDR1 is SGHAT and CDR2 FQNNGV. V lost 4 bases and J 1 base, leaving 7 bases between the germline ends. The CDR3 consists of 14 residues. CDR3 region: CASSSDRNTGELFF. For the CDR3, the DNA is TGTGCCAGCAGCTCGGACAGGAACACCGGGGAGCTGTTTTTT.

The chain links TRBV28 to TRBJ2-6; weak D call: TRBD1 (5 bases). Germline values: CDR1 MDHEN, CDR2 SYDVKM. Trimming took 5 bases from V and 0 from J, leaving 17 bases between them. CDR3 length equals 18 residues. DNA of the CDR3: TGTGCCAGCAGTCCTATAGGGGCTGCGAGCTCTGGGGCCAACGTCCTGACTTTC. Its translation is CASSPIGAASSGANVLTF.

This rearrangement joins TRBV18 to TRBJ1-4; D is ambiguous. Germline CDR1 and CDR2: KGHSH and LQKENI. Trimming took off 1 base at V and 8 bases at J, with 8 bases between the two ends. The CDR3 runs 13 residues. The DNA of the CDR3 is TGTGCCAGCTCACCACTCCAGGCCGAAAAACTGTTTTTT. It is translated as CASSPLQAEKLFF.

This clone was observed a few times. CDR3 in DNA: TGTGCCAGCAGCCCTTCGAGCAGGGGCGGGGAGACCCAGTACTTC. Its protein product is CASSPSSRGGETQYF. J is TRBJ2-5 and V is TRBV7-8; D is possibly TRBD1 (6 bases). V was trimmed by 5 bases and J by 5 bases, leaving 18 bases between them. CDR1 is SGHVS and CDR2 is FQNEAQ in the germline V gene. The CDR3 runs to 15 residues.

Only a few counts were recorded for this clone. J is TRBJ2-7 and V is TRBV28; D possibly uses TRBD1 or TRBD2 (5 bases each). V gave up 5 bases and J gave up 0 bases, with 17 bases separating them. Germline V gives CDR1 MDHEN, CDR2 SYDVKM. The CDR3 runs 16 residues. This CDR3 reads CASSGMAGTSSYEQYF. The CDR3 region has the DNA TGTGCCAGCAGTGGGATGGCAGGGACGAGCTCCTACGAGCAGTACTTC.

The rearrangement links TRBV28 to TRBJ2-3; 7 bases agree with TRBD1. J lost 3 bases, V lost 6 bases, and 12 bases had no gene match. The CDR3 is 16 residues long. Germline lookup yields CDR1 MDHEN and CDR2 SYDVKM. The CDR3 is CASRPGTVEPTDTQYF. The CDR3 DNA is TGTGCCAGCAGGCCTGGGACAGTGGAGCCGACAGATACGCAGTATTTT.

The rearrangement joins TRBV6-7 to TRBJ1-1; TRBD1 aligns across 7 bases. TRBV6-7 is noted as an ORF with a role that remains uncertain. With 4 bases clipped from V and 3 bases from J, the junction kept 8 bases outside the gene matches. The CDR3 runs 15 residues. CDR3 coding DNA: TGTGCCAGCAGTTGCCCCGACAGGGCGGACACTGAAGCTTTCTTT. Translating gives CASSCPDRADTEAFF.

This clone occurred a few times. V and J are TRBV20-1 and TRBJ2-1; possible D gene TRBD1, 5 bases. With 6 bases removed from V and 8 bases from J, the gap between germline ends came to 11 bases. Germline V gene data show CDR1 as DFQATT and CDR2 as SNEGSKA (reference sequence). This CDR3 is built from 11 residues. CDR3 sequence reads: CSAGVSHEQFF. CDR3 bases: TGCAGTGCAGGGGTCAGCCATGAGCAGTTCTTC.

The rearrangement links TRBV27 to TRBJ1-3; no clear D. Germline lookup yields CDR1 MNHEY and CDR2 SMNVEV (reference sequence). V lost 4 bases and J lost 3, with 13 bases in between. The CDR3 has 15 residues. This chain's CDR3 is CASSYLRGNGNTIYF. CDR3 DNA sequence: TGTGCCAGCAGTTACCTCCGGGGAAATGGAAACACCATATATTTT.

This chain uses TRBV2 with TRBJ1-4; D remains ambiguous. The V and J ends lost 6 bases and 6 bases respectively, with 14 bases between them. The CDR3 runs 14 residues. CDR1 is SNHLY and CDR2 is FYNNEI in the germline V gene. The DNA of the CDR3 is TGTGCCAGCAGGGCAAGGAATAGGGATGAAAAACTGTTTTTT. Translating gives CASRARNRDEKLFF.

This clone was seen more than once but under ten times. V gene TRBV7-9 combines with J gene TRBJ2-2, with D tentatively TRBD1 (6 bases). The germline CDR1 and CDR2 sequences are SEHNR and FQNEAQ (reference sequence). CDR3 length: 17 residues. V was pared by 11 bases and J by 2 bases, with 24 bases between. DNA for the CDR3: TGTGCCGGCGTCCCCTTCGATCTACAGGGTAACACCGGGGAGCTGTTTTTT. Its protein product is CAGVPFDLQGNTGELFF.

The rearrangement uses TRBV5-1 and TRBJ2-5; 11 bases match TRBD2. V lost 4 bases to trimming and J lost 4 bases; unmatched junction nucleotides: 3. Germline V lookup: CDR1 SGHRS, CDR2 YFSETQ. There are 14 residues in the CDR3. The CDR3 DNA is TGCGCCAGCAGCCTAGCGGGGGGAAGAGAGACCCAGTACTTC. Its protein product is CASSLAGGRETQYF. Full variable domain (missing parts from reference TRBV5-1 and TRBJ2-5): KAGVTQTPRYLIKTRGQQVTLSCSPISGHRSVSWYQQTPGQGLQFLFEYFSETQRNKGNFPGRFSGRQFSNSRSEMNVSTLELGDSALYLCASSLAGGRETQYFGPGTRLLVL.

This clone showed up just a few times. The chain has TRBV5-1 and TRBJ2-4; 8 bases are a match to TRBD2. The V gene's germline CDR1 is SGHRS and CDR2 YFSETQ. This CDR3 has 23 residues. V was clipped by 0 bases and J by 0 bases; unmatched bases: 23. The CDR3 protein is CASSLDESGGATLSYLAKNIQYF. The CDR3 DNA is TGCGCCAGCAGCTTGGACGAGAGCGGGGGAGCCACCTTGAGTTACCTAGCCAAAAACATTCAGTACTTC.

This clone has only a few counts. J is TRBJ2-1 and V is TRBV7-6, with TRBD1 matching over 7 bases. CDR3 size: 16 residues. In germline, CDR1 is SGHVS, CDR2 FNYEAQ. V lost 5 bases to trimming and J lost 5 bases; unmatched junction nucleotides: 12. The CDR3 region has the DNA TGTGCCAGCAGCGGCACCCGGGACAGAGAGCACAATGAGCAGTTCTTC. It codes for CASSGTRDREHNEQFF.

This clone came up many times. The chain links TRBV7-8 to TRBJ1-2, with unresolved D. Trimming left V 1 base short and J 2 bases short, with 5 bases between. The CDR3 is 13 residues long. Germline V CDR1 and CDR2: SGHVS, FQNEAQ. The CDR3: CASSLDGNYGYTF. CDR3 DNA sequence: TGTGCCAGCAGCTTAGACGGAAACTATGGCTACACCTTC.

The V and J genes are TRBV5-1 and TRBJ2-1; TRBD2 might be the D (6 bases). Germline V gene sequence: CDR1 SGHRS, CDR2 YFSETQ. The CDR3 contains 12 residues. V was cut by 0 bases and J by 10 bases, with 8 bases left in between. In DNA, the CDR3 is TGCGCCAGCAGCTTGGGGGAGGAAGAGCAGTTCTTC. Translation: CASSLGEEEQFF.

This clone has just a few counts. V is TRBV19 and J is TRBJ1-2, with D possibly matching TRBD1 (5 bases). V dropped 9 bases and J dropped 3 bases, with 20 bases sitting between them. The CDR3 has 15 residues. Germline values: CDR1 LNHDA, CDR2 SQIVND (reference sequence). CDR3 sequence reads: CASVGDGSPHYGYTF. As DNA, the CDR3 is TGTGCCAGCGTGGGGGATGGGTCCCCTCACTATGGCTACACCTTC.

The chain links TRBV7-9 to TRBJ2-5; the D gene is possibly TRBD1 (6 bases). The V end was cut by 4 bases, the J end by 5 bases, with 20 bases between. Germline-derived CDR1 and CDR2 are SEHNR and FQNEAQ (reference sequence). The CDR3 totals 16 residues. CDR3 DNA sequence: TGTGCCAGCAGCTCTCCTCGGCGCGACAGGAGGGAGACCCAGTACTTC. Protein product: CASSSPRRDRRETQYF.

Details on this clone: A single base separates this from a much larger clone, so it may be a read error. The V call is TRBV7-9, the J call TRBJ2-7, with D possibly matching TRBD2 (6 bases). The CDR3 has 12 residues. Looked up from germline, CDR1 is SEHNR and CDR2 is FQNEAQ (reference sequence). V was clipped by 2 bases and J by 4 bases, with 6 bases between them. CDR3: CASSLRGYEQYF. The CDR3 DNA reads TGTGCCAGCAGCTTACGGGGGTACGAGCAGTACTTC.

This chain links TRBV5-6 with TRBJ2-7, with D unresolved. CDR3 length: 14 amino acids. The V and J ends lost 3 bases and 0 bases respectively, with 10 bases between them. Germline assignment: CDR1 SGHDT and CDR2 YYEEEE. The DNA of the CDR3 is TGTGCCAGCAGCTCATGGACGGGCTCCTACGAGCAGTACTTC. Protein: CASSSWTGSYEQYF.

This chain connects TRBV11-2 to TRBJ1-1, with D possibly being TRBD1 (6 bases). The CDR3 consists of 15 residues. Deletions cut 2 bases from V and 5 bases from J, with 15 bases between. Germline-derived CDR1 and CDR2 are SGHAT and FQNNGV. CDR3 amino acids: CASSLMGAGGTEAFF. CDR3 in DNA: TGTGCCAGCAGCTTAATGGGGGCAGGCGGGACTGAAGCTTTCTTT.

The V call is TRBV7-2, the J call TRBJ2-5; possibly TRBD1 or TRBD2 for D (5 bases each). V was trimmed by 1 base and J by 5 bases, leaving 8 bases between them. The CDR3 length is 13 residues. Looked up from germline, CDR1 is SGHTA and CDR2 is FQGNSA. Written as DNA, the CDR3 is TGTGCCAGCAGCTTAGGGGACGGGGAGACCCAGTACTTC. This encodes CASSLGDGETQYF.

The table lists this clone with many counts. The chain links TRBV10-3 to TRBJ2-7, with a weak D call TRBD1 (5 bases). Germline V gene lookup returns CDR1 ENHRY and CDR2 SYGVKD. V shed 0 bases and J shed 6 bases, with 9 bases lying between them. CDR3 length equals 13 residues. CDR3 in amino acids: CAISESGAPEQYF. The CDR3 bases are TGTGCCATCAGTGAGTCAGGGGCTCCCGAGCAGTACTTC.

This clone turned up a few times. This rearrangement joins TRBV9 to TRBJ1-2; TRBD1 matches at 9 bases. The CDR3 loop spans 15 amino acids. The germline CDR1 and CDR2 sequences are SGDLS and YYNGEE. J gave up 4 bases and V 2 bases, and 6 bases lay outside the gene matches. The CDR3 reads CASSVGQGTGYGYTF. The CDR3 bases are TGTGCCAGCAGCGTCGGACAGGGGACGGGCTATGGCTACACCTTC.

This clone was recorded a few times. This chain joins TRBV7-9 and TRBJ1-6; TRBD1 matches 8 bases. The V and J ends lost 3 bases and 7 bases, in that order; junction bases with no gene match: 8. The CDR3 extends over 16 amino acids. Per the germline V gene, CDR1 is SEHNR and CDR2 is FQNEAQ (reference sequence). The CDR3 loop reads CASSLTLGQENSPLHF. Here the CDR3 DNA reads TGTGCCAGCAGCTTGACCTTGGGACAGGAGAATTCACCCCTCCACTTT.

The V call is TRBV7-9, the J call TRBJ2-1; 9 nucleotides line up with TRBD1. J was trimmed by 10 bases and V by 5 bases; bases with no gene match: 9. This CDR3 contains 14 residues. Germline V CDR1 and CDR2: SEHNR, FQNEAQ (reference sequence). CDR3 residues: CASSIGQGRWEQFF. CDR3 nucleotide sequence: TGTGCCAGCAGCATCGGACAGGGGAGATGGGAGCAGTTCTTC.

This clone has at least ten counts. The chain joins TRBV7-2 to TRBJ2-1; D not resolved. Trimming stripped 7 bases from V and 8 bases from J, with 18 bases between. Germline values: CDR1 SGHTA, CDR2 FQGNSA. There are 14 residues in the CDR3. CDR3 region: CASTPPGVRDEQFF. CDR3 bases: TGTGCCAGCACACCACCCGGTGTTAGAGATGAGCAGTTCTTC.

V is TRBV7-2 and J is TRBJ1-1, with 7 bases identical to TRBD1. V was pared by 8 bases and J by 0 bases, with 6 bases of the junction left unmatched. Germline V gene lookup returns CDR1 SGHTA and CDR2 FQGNSA. CDR3 length equals 14 residues. CDR3 loop: CASLPGQLNTEAFF. DNA of the CDR3: TGTGCCAGCCTCCCGGGACAGCTGAACACTGAAGCTTTCTTT.